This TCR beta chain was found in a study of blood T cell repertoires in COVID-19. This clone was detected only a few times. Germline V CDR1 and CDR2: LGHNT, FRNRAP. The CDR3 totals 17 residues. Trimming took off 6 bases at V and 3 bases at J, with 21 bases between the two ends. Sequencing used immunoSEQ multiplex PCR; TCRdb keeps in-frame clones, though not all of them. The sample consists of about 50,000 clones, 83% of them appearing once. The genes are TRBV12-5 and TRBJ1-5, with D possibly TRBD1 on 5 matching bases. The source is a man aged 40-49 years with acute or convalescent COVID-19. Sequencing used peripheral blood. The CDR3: CASGPPAREGLNQPQHF. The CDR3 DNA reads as TGTGCTAGTGGACCCCCGGCCAGGGAGGGACTCAATCAGCCCCAGCATTTT.